This T cell receptor beta chain came from a study of monozygotic twins with inflammatory bowel disease. General study results and limits: Whereas healthy co-twins had higher TCRbeta diversity (inverse Simpson), IBD patients had lower diversity. Differing immunosuppressive treatments may have added variability to patient repertoires.

TCRalpha and TCRbeta cDNA went through nested PCRs of approximately 17 and 9 cycles, two in total. TCRdb re-analyzed the 5' RACE reads; it lists each CDR3 protein once, without DNA. The repertoire table contains fewer than 450,000 distinct CDR3 sequences. This CDR3 is 13 amino acids long. In the case of this clonotype: Antigen unknown.

Sequences were obtained from blood. This receptor was obtained from a human donor with ulcerative colitis or Crohn's disease, or a healthy co-twin of an affected twin (not recorded which). The chain links TRBV12-3 or TRBV12-4 to TRBJ2-7. CDR3 sequence reads: CASRPDSSYEQYF.